One and the same sample provided the 28 T cell receptor beta chains below, sequenced in a study of blood T cell repertoires in COVID-19. Sequenced by immunoSEQ multiplex PCR; TCRdb stores in-frame clones only, minus some. The sample includes roughly 280,000 clones, 83% of them seen just once. Sequences were obtained from peripheral blood. The receptor set was obtained from a man in his fifties or sixties who had recovered from COVID-19.

The chain joins TRBV5-4 to TRBJ1-2; 7 nucleotides match TRBD1. The CDR3 length is 14 residues. CDR1 and CDR2 (germline): SGHNT, YYREEE (reference sequence). Losses at the gene ends were 3 bases for V and 1 base for J; bases not matched to a gene: 3. CDR3 in DNA: TGTGCCAGCAGCTGGGACAGTGTTAACTATGGCTACACCTTC. Residues: CASSWDSVNYGYTF.

CDR3 sequence (DNA): TGTGCCAGCAGCCAATACCGGGACAGGGTTAAAACCGGGGAGCTGTTTTTT. Its protein is CASSQYRDRVKTGELFF. The chain combines TRBV3-1 (or the pseudogene TRBV3-2) with TRBJ2-2, with 9 bases matching TRBD1. This CDR3 contains 17 residues. V shed 2 bases and J 5 bases; nucleotides not matched to a gene: 9. CDR1 is LGHDT and CDR2 is YNNKEL in the germline V gene (reference sequence).

V usage is TRBV7-2 and J usage is TRBJ2-5, with 11 bases aligning to TRBD2. Germline CDR1 and CDR2: SGHTA and FQGNSA. J was trimmed by 7 bases and V by 1 base; bases with no gene match: 8. The CDR3 sequence is 16 residues long. CDR3 region: CASSLGASGRRGTQYF. The CDR3 coding sequence is TGTGCCAGCAGCTTAGGCGCTAGCGGGAGGAGGGGGACCCAGTACTTC.

The rearrangement links TRBV13 to TRBJ2-7, with 11 bases that match TRBD2. Trimming cost V 4 bases and J 3 bases; bases outside gene matches: 8. CDR3 length: 16 residues. Germline-derived CDR1 and CDR2 are PRHDT and FYEKMQ (reference sequence). In nucleotides, the CDR3 is TGTGCCAGCAGCTACACACTAGCGGGGGACGGCTACGAGCAGTACTTC. It encodes CASSYTLAGDGYEQYF.

The rearrangement joins TRBV5-1 to TRBJ1-4; D not resolved. The CDR3 is 15 amino acids. Germline assignment: CDR1 SGHRS and CDR2 YFSETQ. Trimming cost V 0 bases and J 5 bases, with 11 bases left between them. Here the CDR3 DNA reads TGCGCCAGCAGCTTGGGAATAATAACAAATGAAAAACTGTTTTTT. This gives the protein CASSLGIITNEKLFF.

The chain combines TRBV6-6 with TRBJ2-1; TRBD1 agrees at 9 bases. V lost 2 bases and J lost 9; bases outside the gene matches: 5. The germline V gene encodes CDR1 MNHNY and CDR2 SVGAGI (reference sequence). The CDR3 consists of 14 residues. DNA for the CDR3: TGTGCCAGCAGTTACGTGGGACAGGGAGCTGAGCAGTTCTTC. It specifies CASSYVGQGAEQFF.

This rearrangement joins TRBV5-1 to TRBJ2-3; TRBD2 is a possible D gene (5 bases). Germline loops: CDR1 SGHRS, CDR2 YFSETQ. The CDR3 runs to 12 residues. V was trimmed by 2 bases and J by 5 bases, leaving 6 bases between them. The CDR3 nucleotides read TGCGCCAGCAGCTTCGAGGGAGATACGCAGTATTTT. Translation gives CASSFEGDTQYF.

The chain carries TRBV3-1 (or the pseudogene TRBV3-2) and TRBJ2-2; D is ambiguous. Germline lookup yields CDR1 LGHDT and CDR2 YNNKEL (reference sequence). The CDR3 covers 14 residues. Trimming took off 1 base at V and 6 bases at J, with 9 bases between the two ends. The CDR3 DNA reads TGTGCCAGCAGCCAAGGTTATTTTTCCGGGGAGCTGTTTTTT. Protein: CASSQGYFSGELFF.

The genes are TRBV14 and TRBJ1-3; D remains unclear. With 3 bases removed from V and 0 bases from J, the gap between germline ends came to 15 bases. This CDR3 comprises 17 residues. CDR1 is SGHDN, CDR2 FVKESK, per germline. CDR3 region: CASSHPPGRSSGNTIYF. The CDR3 nucleotides are TGTGCCAGCAGCCATCCCCCCGGCCGGAGCTCTGGAAACACCATATATTTT.

This clone has only one observation. This chain connects TRBV6-6 to TRBJ1-4, with unresolved D. Germline V CDR1 and CDR2: MNHNY, SVGAGI (reference sequence). The CDR3 is 15 residues long. Trimming shortened V by 5 bases and J by 4 bases, and 14 bases separated the two germline ends. The CDR3 loop reads CASSRPRTGNEKLFF. The CDR3 region has the DNA TGTGCCAGCAGTCGACCGCGTACGGGTAATGAAAAACTGTTTTTT.

This CDR3 is CASRSNSRGRCFF. The CDR3 nucleotides read TGTGCCAGCAGAAGCAACTCCCGGGGTCGTTGTTTTTTT. The chain recombines TRBV28 with TRBJ1-4; D is ambiguous. Looked up from germline, CDR1 is MDHEN and CDR2 is SYDVKM. V lost 6 bases and J lost 17, with 22 bases in between. The CDR3 extends over 13 amino acids.

This chain connects TRBV28 to TRBJ2-7, with 7 bases that match TRBD1. The J segment lost 4 bases and the V segment lost 2 bases, leaving 14 bases of the junction unmatched. This CDR3 contains 17 residues. CDR1 MDHEN and CDR2 SYDVKM come from the germline V gene. The DNA for the CDR3 is TGTGCCAGCAGTTTAGCACTGGACAGGCCCCTAGCTTACGAGCAGTACTTC. Amino acids: CASSLALDRPLAYEQYF.

The chain is built from TRBV2 and TRBJ1-1; 11 nucleotides align to TRBD1. The CDR3 sequence is 13 residues long. J was trimmed by 10 bases and V by 5 bases; bases with no gene match: 6. The germline V gene encodes CDR1 SNHLY and CDR2 FYNNEI. The CDR3 nucleotides read TGTGCCAGCAGTTCGGACAGGGGGCGAGTAGCTTTCTTT. It codes for CASSSDRGRVAFF.

The gene calls are TRBV19 and TRBJ2-2; TRBD2 agrees at 8 bases. This CDR3 is 15 amino acids long. From germline, CDR1 is LNHDA and CDR2 SQIVND (reference sequence). After removal of 4 bases from V and 7 bases from J, the junction contained 8 bases not matched to a gene. CDR3 sequence reads: CASSSGRPGGGELFF. CDR3 in DNA: TGTGCCAGTAGTAGCGGGAGGCCCGGGGGCGGGGAGCTGTTTTTT.

Concerning this clone: This same CDR3 is encoded by further DNA sequences in the sample. This sequence joins TRBV19 and TRBJ1-5; TRBD1 aligns across 7 bases. Unmatched junction bases numbered 1, after V lost 4 bases and J lost 4 bases. CDR3 length equals 13 residues. Germline CDR1 is LNHDA and CDR2 is SQIVND (reference sequence). CDR3 bases: TGTGCCAGTAGTAACAGGGGTAATCAGCCCCAGCATTTT. It is translated as CASSNRGNQPQHF.

The J gene is TRBJ2-7, the V gene TRBV10-3; TRBD2 might be the D (6 bases). CDR1 ENHRY and CDR2 SYGVKD come from the germline V gene. CDR3 size: 12 residues. Trimming left V 6 bases short and J 3 bases short, with 9 bases between. The CDR3 region has the DNA TGTGCCATCAGGGAGGGCAGCTACGAGCAGTACTTC. It codes for CAIREGSYEQYF.

V gene TRBV5-1 combines with J gene TRBJ1-2; D possibly corresponds to TRBD1 (5 bases). The ends were cut back, 0 bases at V and 5 bases at J, with 11 bases in the middle. In germline, CDR1 is SGHRS, CDR2 YFSETQ. This CDR3 has 14 amino acids. CDR3 protein: CASSLESGFYGYTF. The DNA for the CDR3 is TGCGCCAGCAGCTTGGAGTCAGGGTTTTATGGCTACACCTTC.

The chain recombines TRBV5-1 with TRBJ1-4, with a possible D match to TRBD1 (5 bases). The CDR3 extends over 13 amino acids. V lost 2 bases and J lost 8, with 10 bases in between. The germline CDR1 and CDR2 sequences are SGHRS and YFSETQ. In DNA form, the CDR3 reads TGCGCCAGCAGCTTTGGCGGGGGAGAAAAACTGTTTTTT. This codes for CASSFGGGEKLFF.

The sample holds one count of this clone. The chain employs TRBV5-1 and TRBJ2-2, with D possibly being TRBD1 (5 bases). Trimming took off 1 base at V and 4 bases at J, with 11 bases between the two ends. This CDR3 is built from 15 residues. Germline CDR1 and CDR2: SGHRS and YFSETQ. CDR3 sequence (DNA): TGCGCCAGCAGCTTGTTGGTCCAGGGCACCGGGGAGCTGTTTTTT. It yields the protein CASSLLVQGTGELFF.

The gene calls are TRBV24-1 and TRBJ2-3, with 7 bases aligning to TRBD2. This CDR3 spans 15 amino acids. V shed 4 bases, J shed 2 bases, and the junction held 5 bases outside the gene matches. Germline V lookup: CDR1 KGHDR, CDR2 SFDVKD. The CDR3 spells CATSEKSGDTDTQYF. DNA for the CDR3: TGTGCCACCAGTGAAAAAAGCGGGGACACAGATACGCAGTATTTT.

The rearrangement links TRBV18 to TRBJ2-2; 8 bases line up with TRBD1. This CDR3 is 15 amino acids long. Germline V gives CDR1 KGHSH, CDR2 LQKENI. The J segment lost 2 bases and the V segment lost 2 bases, leaving 1 base of the junction unmatched. CDR3 in DNA: TGTGCCAGCTCACCAGACAGGGGTAACACCGGGGAGCTGTTTTTT. This encodes CASSPDRGNTGELFF. The full variable domain, in which reference TRBV18 and TRBJ2-2 provide the parts outside the CDR3, is NAGVMQNPRHLVRRRGQEARLRCSPMKGHSHVYWYRQLPEEGLKFMVYLQKENIIDESGMPKERFSAEFPKEGPSILRIQQVVRGDSAAYFCASSPDRGNTGELFFGEGSRLTVL.

V is TRBV6-1 and J is TRBJ1-2, with TRBD1 matching 9 bases. The CDR3 has 15 amino acids. Germline V gives CDR1 MNHNS, CDR2 SASEGT. Germline trimming cut 0 bases from V and 7 bases from J; bases unmatched to any gene: 6. The CDR3: CASSEAFGTGFGYTF. The DNA of the CDR3 is TGTGCCAGCAGTGAAGCCTTTGGGACAGGGTTTGGCTACACCTTC.

This clone was detected only a few times. The junction does not match germline at one end; this may be a read error. CDR3 loop: CASSHSNEQYF. The DNA for the CDR3 is TGTGCCAGCAGCCACTCCAACGAGCAGTACTTC. The chain couples TRBV7-9 to TRBJ2-7; D unclear. There are 11 residues in the CDR3. Germline V CDR1 and CDR2: SEHNR, FQNEAQ (reference sequence).

V and J are TRBV2 and TRBJ2-1; tentatively, D is TRBD1 (6 bases). Looked up from germline, CDR1 is SNHLY and CDR2 is FYNNEI. The CDR3 is 14 amino acids. V was clipped by 5 bases and J by 1 base, with 9 bases between them. DNA of the CDR3: TGTGCCAGCAGTAGGACAGCTTCCTACAATGAGCAGTTCTTC. Its translation is CASSRTASYNEQFF.

V and J are TRBV21-1 and TRBJ2-2; the D segment call TRBD2 is taken from the table without a DNA check. TRBV21-1 is assigned pseudogene status. CDR3 length: 21 residues. CDR3 sequence (DNA): TGTGCCAGCAGCAATCTTTGGGCTAGCGGGGGGCGAGAATCGAACACCGGGGAGCTGTTTTTT. It yields the protein CASSNLWASGGRESNTGELFF.

This sequence joins TRBV12-3 or TRBV12-4 and TRBJ1-1; weak D call: TRBD1 (5 bases). V shed 5 bases and J shed 4 bases, with 8 bases lying between them. There are 12 residues in the CDR3. CDR3 in amino acids: CASSRGSTEAFF. The CDR3 DNA sequence: TGTGCCAGCAGTCGGGGGTCCACTGAAGCTTTCTTT.

This clone was observed a few times. The V and J genes are TRBV5-1 and TRBJ2-1; tentatively, D is TRBD1 (5 bases). Germline CDR1 SGHRS, CDR2 YFSETQ. CDR3 length equals 13 residues. The V and J ends lost 4 bases and 7 bases respectively, with 12 bases between them. CDR3 coding DNA: TGCGCCAGCAGCCAGGGCCTCGTTAATGAGCAGTTCTTC. Translation gives CASSQGLVNEQFF. Together with reference TRBV5-1 and TRBJ2-1, the CDR3 gives the full variable domain: KAGVTQTPRYLIKTRGQQVTLSCSPISGHRSVSWYQQTPGQGLQFLFEYFSETQRNKGNFPGRFSGRQFSNSRSEMNVSTLELGDSALYLCASSQGLVNEQFFGPGTRLTVL.

The rearrangement joins TRBV15 to TRBJ1-2, with 10 bases matching TRBD1. The V gene's germline CDR1 is LNHNV and CDR2 YYDKDF (reference sequence). Losses at the gene ends were 1 base for V and 5 bases for J; bases not matched to a gene: 10. The CDR3 is made up of 17 amino acids. This chain's CDR3 is CATSRGQGARGVYGYTF. The DNA of the CDR3 is TGTGCCACCAGCAGAGGACAGGGGGCACGCGGAGTGTATGGCTACACCTTC.